This T cell receptor beta chain was profiled in a study of blood T cell repertoires in COVID-19. This CDR3 contains 13 residues. Germline CDR1 is LNHDA and CDR2 is SQIVND (reference sequence). V gave up 4 bases and J gave up 0 bases, with 4 bases separating them. This table comes from immunoSEQ multiplex PCR, and its TCRdb copy is limited to in-frame clones, with some not included. Here the sample spans over 95,000 clones, roughly 89% being singletons. The origin of this receptor is a human donor with acute or convalescent COVID-19. The donor label of this sample is uncertain. The chain combines TRBV19 with TRBJ1-3; D is uncertain. Sequenced material: peripheral blood. The CDR3 DNA sequence: TGTGCCAGTAGTACGTTCTCTGGAAACACCATATATTTT. This sequence encodes CASSTFSGNTIYF.